These 5 T cell receptor beta chains originate from one sample sequenced in a study of early T cells in non-severe SARS-CoV-2 infection. TCRdb reprocessed the 5' RACE reads with MiXCR, giving one entry per CDR3 protein. The table records approximately 35,000 distinct CDR3 sequences, approximately 5.3% of them present only once. What was sequenced was whole blood. Receptors originate from an adult who was a healthcare worker with PCR-confirmed SARS-CoV-2 infection or an uninfected control (not recorded which).

This clonotype was observed a handful of times. The chain has TRBV29-1 and TRBJ2-7; perhaps D is TRBD1 or TRBD2 (5 bases each). The CDR3 extends over 15 amino acids. Trimming shortened V by 0 bases and J by 1 base, and 13 bases separated the two germline ends. Germline-derived CDR1 and CDR2 are SQVTM and ANQGSEA. CDR3 sequence (DNA): TGCAGCGTTGAAGATTGGAGGCAGGGATCCTACGAGCAGTACTTC. Its translation: CSVEDWRQGSYEQYF.

The table lists this clonotype with many counts. The rearrangement joins TRBV30 to TRBJ2-7; weak D call: TRBD1 (6 bases). This CDR3 contains 12 residues. Germline V lookup: CDR1 GTSNPN, CDR2 SVGIG (reference sequence). In nucleotides, the CDR3 is TGTGCATCCGGGACAACCTCCTACGAGCAGTACTTC. Its translation is CASGTTSYEQYF. The full variable domain, in which reference TRBV30 and TRBJ2-7 provide the parts outside the CDR3, is SQTIHQWPATLVQPVGSPLSLECTVEGTSNPNLYWYRQAAGRGLQLLFYSVGIGQISSEVPQNLSASRPQDRQFILSSKKLLLSDSGFYLCASGTTSYEQYFGPGTRLTVT.

This clonotype was seen repeatedly, ten times or more. V and J are TRBV30 and TRBJ2-1; 11 nucleotides match TRBD1. CDR1 and CDR2 from the germline V gene are GTSNPN and SVGIG (reference sequence). After removal of 3 bases from V and 9 bases from J, the junction contained 10 bases not matched to a gene. The CDR3 sequence is 15 residues long. The CDR3 region is CAWSIGTGGSSEQFF. CDR3 nucleotide sequence: TGTGCCTGGAGCATCGGGACAGGGGGTAGCAGTGAGCAGTTCTTC. The variable domain in full, completed from reference TRBV30 and TRBJ2-1, reads SQTIHQWPATLVQPVGSPLSLECTVEGTSNPNLYWYRQAAGRGLQLLFYSVGIGQISSEVPQNLSASRPQDRQFILSSKKLLLSDSGFYLCAWSIGTGGSSEQFFGPGTRLTVL.

The rearrangement uses TRBV5-1 and TRBJ2-7, with D tentatively TRBD1 (6 bases). Germline assignment: CDR1 SGHRS and CDR2 YFSETQ. This CDR3 contains 13 residues. The germline V and J ends were trimmed by 3 bases and 3 bases, with 10 bases remaining between them. The CDR3 protein is CASSSIQGYEQYF. In DNA, the CDR3 is TGCGCCAGCAGCTCGATACAGGGCTACGAGCAGTACTTC.

About this clonotype: This may arise from a read error, as a much more abundant clone is one base away. The rearrangement uses TRBV20-1 and TRBJ1-2, with D tentatively TRBD1 (6 bases). This CDR3 comprises 13 residues. Germline V gives CDR1 DFQATT, CDR2 SNEGSKA (reference sequence). As DNA, the CDR3 is TGCTGTGCTAGAGATGAGACAGGCAATGGCTACACCTTC. Amino acid sequence: CCARDETGNGYTF.